Given below is one T cell receptor beta chain in context. Its cognate antigen has yet to be identified. Within one base of it there is no much larger clone, and no base qualities were kept. TCRbeta CDR3 regions were amplified from genomic DNA using the immunoSEQ Assay, a bias-controlled multiplex PCR. Processing in the source paper ran as follows. Nucleated cell counts per sample were estimated from amplification of reference gene primers within the assay. To quantify the absolute abundance of each unique TCRbeta CDR3 rearrangement, sequence reads were collapsed and filtered. For each sample, productive Simpson clonality was calculated as the square root of Simpson's diversity index across productive rearrangements. This is the immuneACCESS table as TCRdb keeps it, with only in-frame sequences that have V and J called. A part of the clones is gone; compared with another copy, unresolved V genes explain less than half, and the rest is unexplained. V and J calls and clone size are those listed in that table; D and trimming were worked out from the DNA. The sample contains 87,000 or so clones, roughly 86% of them found a single time. Jointly, the top ten make up roughly 6.8% of the sample.

Whole blood was collected in K2EDTA tubes by collaborating institutions according to the institutions' own protocols. For TCRbeta analysis, collaborators shipped samples in one of three forms: frozen whole blood, isolated PBMCs, or DNA extracted from either of those sample types. This specimen belongs to a study of blood T cell repertoires in COVID-19 (dated by TCRdb to about 2020). Context from the whole study: Samples from collaborators originated in the United States, Italy and Spain and spanned both the acute and convalescent phases of COVID-19. The prospective study material was composed of cDNA or gDNA derived from T cells, B-cell-depleted T cells, or PBMCs. The dataset comprised deeply sampled blood TCRbeta repertoires from subjects exposed to, actively infected with, or recovered from COVID-19. The repertoires were made available in a free public database intended to serve as a resource for research on the immune response to SARS-CoV-2. The samples were drawn from the first 160 participants of the ongoing ImmuneRACE study and from some 1,300 subjects provided by 6 global collaborators. Sample metadata almost always included a de-identified subject ID, COVID-19 status, age in years and sex. Where HLA class I and class II types were available, the types were taken from metadata supplied by the sample provider, not from assay-based typing. What the authors observed across the whole study: Clinical and demographic metadata were provided uncurated, with the amount varying by source and participant.

The junction shows trimming of 2 bases on V and 0 bases on J, plus 8 bases between the germline ends. The CDR3 starts with the cysteine, ends with the phenylalanine, and has 15 residues. The sequence is cut down to CDR3 DNA, 45 bases in frame from base 1. Sequences ENHRY (CDR1) and SYGVKD (CDR2) are obtained from the germline V gene. The source is a human donor with acute or convalescent COVID-19. The donor label of this sample is uncertain. Recombination joined TRBV10-3 with TRBJ1-5, with the D gene not clear enough to name. The sequencing sample was made of peripheral blood. The CDR3 here reads CAISENIFSNQPQHF. The nucleotide sequence reads as follows: TGTGCCATCAGTGAGAATATCTTTAGCAATCAGCCCCAGCATTTT.